This T cell receptor beta chain was captured by sequencing in a study of cytomegalovirus exposure and HLA in healthy donors. The CDR3 consists of 12 residues. The V and J ends lost 3 bases and 8 bases respectively, with 13 bases between them. CDR1 and CDR2 (germline): GTSNPN, SVGIG (reference sequence). 60 Vbeta and 13 Jbeta primers were used in PCR. Measured with immunoSEQ multiplex PCR; TCRdb has only the in-frame clones, and not every one. The data contain over 40,000 clones, about 77% of them singletons. This TCR came from a woman between 40 and 50 years old in good health and CMV-seropositive. Source material: PBMCs. The V gene is TRBV30, the J gene TRBJ1-1, with D possibly TRBD1 on 6 matching bases. CDR3 protein: CAWRFYGTEAFF. As DNA, the CDR3 is TGTGCCTGGAGATTTTACGGGACAGAAGCTTTCTTT.